These 13 T cell receptor beta chains originate from one sample sequenced in a study of early T cells in non-severe SARS-CoV-2 infection. Each CDR3 protein gets one entry after TCRdb re-called the 5' RACE reads with MiXCR. The sample yields about 52,000 distinct CDR3 sequences, approximately 8% seen once. The sample comprised whole blood. The receptor set was obtained from an adult who was a healthcare worker with PCR-confirmed SARS-CoV-2 infection or an uninfected control (not recorded which).

CDR3 loop: CASSHLARGTGELFF. Written as DNA, the CDR3 is TGTGCCAGCAGCCACCTCGCGCGCGGCACCGGGGAGCTGTTTTTT. The chain has TRBV6-2 or TRBV6-3 and TRBJ2-2, with D unresolved. Per germline, CDR1 MNHEY and CDR2 SVGEGT. Trimming left V 6 bases short and J 4 bases short, with 15 bases between. The CDR3 is made up of 15 amino acids.

The chain's CDR3 is CASSTRQGYEQYF. The CDR3 DNA is TGTGCCAGCAGCACCCGACAGGGCTACGAGCAGTACTTC. This chain joins TRBV7-3 and TRBJ2-7, with TRBD1 identical over 7 bases. The CDR3 extends over 13 amino acids. Germline V CDR1 and CDR2: SGHTA, FQGTGA. V dropped 5 bases and J dropped 3; count of bases not matched to a gene: 4.

The genes are TRBV29-1 and TRBJ1-2; D gene unclear. This CDR3 has 16 amino acids. CDR1 SQVTM and CDR2 ANQGSEA come from the germline V gene. V was trimmed by 2 bases and J by 3 bases, leaving 19 bases between them. The CDR3: CSVEPLEWQEDYGYTF. In DNA, the CDR3 is TGCAGCGTTGAACCTCTCGAATGGCAGGAAGACTATGGCTACACCTTC.

In this sample, this clonotype turned up once. This chain links TRBV19 with TRBJ1-3, with TRBD1 matching 7 bases. The CDR3 sequence is 15 residues long. Germline values: CDR1 LNHDA, CDR2 SQIVND (reference sequence). V lost 4 bases and J lost 4; bases outside the gene matches: 7. The DNA for the CDR3 is TGTGCCAGTAGTAAAAACAGGGGTGCGGGAAACACCATATATTTT. Translated: CASSKNRGAGNTIYF.

This clonotype appeared a few times. This chain links TRBV6-2 or TRBV6-3 with TRBJ1-5; TRBD1 is a possible D gene (6 bases). The CDR3 length is 15 residues. Germline assignment: CDR1 MNHEY and CDR2 SVGEGT. Between the trimmed V and J ends, which lost 6 bases and 7 bases, there was a span of 19 bases. CDR3: CASRYEGGRAQPQHF. The CDR3 DNA reads as TGTGCCAGCAGGTACGAGGGGGGGCGCGCACAGCCCCAGCATTTT.

There are many counts of this clonotype. The chain couples TRBV20-1 to TRBJ1-1, with D perhaps matching TRBD1 (5 bases). This CDR3 is 11 amino acids long. Trimming cost V 8 bases and J 7 bases, with 14 bases left between them. Germline values: CDR1 DFQATT, CDR2 SNEGSKA (reference sequence). CDR3 loop: CSLEGSSEAFF. The DNA for the CDR3 is TGCAGTTTGGAGGGGAGTAGTGAAGCTTTCTTT.

This clonotype was observed a few times. V usage is TRBV7-8 and J usage is TRBJ2-3, with 8 bases aligning to TRBD1. Unmatched junction bases numbered 4, after V lost 5 bases and J lost 0 bases. CDR1 and CDR2 from the germline V gene are SGHVS and FQNEAQ. The CDR3 is made up of 15 amino acids. The CDR3 coding sequence is TGTGCCAGCAGCACCAGGACAGGGAGCACAGATACGCAGTATTTT. Its translation is CASSTRTGSTDTQYF.

This clonotype was seen a handful of times. The rearrangement joins TRBV11-2 to TRBJ2-4; the D gene is possibly TRBD2 (5 bases). Germline lookup yields CDR1 SGHAT and CDR2 FQNNGV. V lost 6 bases to trimming and J lost 9 bases, with 15 bases between them. The CDR3 is 13 amino acids. CDR3 coding DNA: TGTGCCAGCAGAGGCGAAGAAAGCGGCATTCAGTACTTC. It yields the protein CASRGEESGIQYF. The full variable domain, its missing parts supplied by reference TRBV11-2 and TRBJ2-4, is EAGVAQSPRYKIIEKRQSVAFWCNPISGHATLYWYQQILGQGPKLLIQFQNNGVVDDSQLPKDRFSAERLKGVDSTLKIQPAKLEDSAVYLCASRGEESGIQYFGAGTRLSVL.

This clonotype was seen a few times. CDR3 bases: TGCAGTGCGGGTCCTCCCCGAGGCATTCAGTACTTC. Translating gives CSAGPPRGIQYF. V is TRBV20-1 and J is TRBJ2-4; D gene unclear. The ends were cut back, 6 bases at V and 9 bases at J, with 15 bases in the middle. The germline gives CDR1 DFQATT, CDR2 SNEGSKA (reference sequence). The CDR3 covers 12 residues.

This clonotype has more than one count but fewer than ten. The chain employs TRBV5-6 and TRBJ1-1; a weak D match, TRBD1 (5 bases). CDR1 and CDR2 from the germline V gene are SGHDT and YYEEEE. V shed 4 bases and J shed 5 bases, with 15 bases lying between them. The CDR3 runs 14 residues. CDR3 DNA: TGTGCCAGCAGCGCCGTTAGACAGCCTACTGAAGCTTTCTTT. It translates to CASSAVRQPTEAFF.

The chain carries TRBV20-1 and TRBJ2-1; the match to TRBD1 covers 9 bases. This CDR3 comprises 13 residues. Trimming took 5 bases from V and 10 from J; bases not matched to a gene: 9. Looked up from germline, CDR1 is DFQATT and CDR2 is SNEGSKA (reference sequence). The CDR3 sequence is CSAPGTGLQEQFF. CDR3 in DNA: TGCAGTGCTCCCGGGACAGGGCTTCAAGAGCAGTTCTTC.

In this sample, this clonotype turned up many times. The J gene is TRBJ1-1, the V gene TRBV5-1; 12 positions agree with TRBD1. The CDR3 runs 16 residues. V shed 3 bases, J shed 5 bases, and the junction held 8 bases outside the gene matches. Per the germline V gene, CDR1 is SGHRS and CDR2 is YFSETQ. The CDR3 loop reads CASSWGQGAGLTEAFF. The CDR3, as DNA: TGCGCCAGCAGCTGGGGACAGGGGGCTGGGTTAACTGAAGCTTTCTTT.

The V call is TRBV28, the J call TRBJ2-2, with TRBD1 matching 7 bases. V was pared by 5 bases and J by 4 bases, with 7 bases of the junction left unmatched. The CDR3 extends over 15 amino acids. Germline loops: CDR1 MDHEN, CDR2 SYDVKM. In DNA, the CDR3 is TGTGCCAGCAGTCCGGGACAGCTCTCCACCGGGGAGCTGTTTTTT. Encoded protein: CASSPGQLSTGELFF.